The rows below give T cell receptor beta chains drawn from one sample of a study of beta chain features in type 1 diabetes. Repertoires were generated with immunoSEQ multiplex PCR, while TCRdb's copy carries only in-frame clones and drops some. The data contain 810,000 or so clones, roughly 15% of them seen just once; the ten biggest clones take up about 0.02%. Sequenced material: naive CD4+ T cells from blood. The receptors come from a woman aged 18-30 years in good health. CDR3s include the opening cysteine and the closing phenylalanine or tryptophan.

V	J	CDR3
TRBV13	TRBJ2-1	CASSLEGLALSSYNEQFF
TRBV7-2	TRBJ2-7	CASRPGPFSSYEQYF
TRBV14	TRBJ1-4	CASSNSLYEKLFF
TRBV2	TRBJ1-1	CASHLLRSVMNTEAFF
TRBV7-2	TRBJ2-7	CASSLSGTVLSYEQYF
TRBV18	TRBJ2-3	CASSPLAGGPVRTDTQYF
TRBV6-5	TRBJ2-3	CASSYSLQADTQYF
TRBV9	TRBJ2-7	CASSVKATGVSGTYEQYF
TRBV4-2	TRBJ1-3	CASSPPGSGNTIYF
TRBV5-1	TRBJ2-5	CASRRDPGRIQETQYF
TRBV21-1	TRBJ2-5	CASRKHSGRETQYF
TRBV7-3	TRBJ2-1	CASSPGQGSEQFF
TRBV29-1	TRBJ2-3	CSVGTRLAVTMDTQYF
TRBV7-2	-	CASSSADYEQYF
TRBV6-6	TRBJ1-2	CASSSIGQGGGYTF
TRBV19	TRBJ2-6	CASSIKARKASGANVLTF
TRBV9	TRBJ2-1	CASSYSPEYNEQFF
TRBV25-1	TRBJ2-1	CASSLGQGANEQFF
TRBV29-1	TRBJ2-7	CSVRVRESSYEQYF
TRBV10-3	TRBJ1-2	CAISEEGAPGGYTF
TRBV19	TRBJ2-7	CASSNGQLPEYEQYF
TRBV7-9	TRBJ1-4	CASSFLPAIGTPNEKLFF
TRBV7-9	TRBJ2-5	CASSMTSGREETQYF
TRBV5-1	TRBJ2-3	CASSLDGRSTDTQYF
TRBV6-4	TRBJ2-1	CASSKDLSSYNEQFF
TRBV7-2	TRBJ2-3	CASSFRQGADTQYF
TRBV28	TRBJ2-5	CASSLLRLAGPTGAETQYF
TRBV6-5	TRBJ2-1	CASSISVGPPHEQFF
TRBV28	TRBJ2-5	CASRAGLAGQETQYF
TRBV19	TRBJ1-5	CASSTGQVNQPQHF
TRBV27	TRBJ2-7	CASSSKYEQYF
TRBV6-5	TRBJ1-2	CASSYSPGHYGYTF
TRBV18	TRBJ2-5	CASSPPGSTTQYF
TRBV18	TRBJ1-4	CASSPGNREKLFF
TRBV7-7	TRBJ2-7	CASSLAPGEVYEQYF
TRBV7-9	TRBJ2-6	CASSGSDREHPGANVLTF
TRBV9	TRBJ2-1	CASSVGLGAYNEQFF
TRBV5-8	TRBJ2-5	CASSWGQPTLAQYF
TRBV19	TRBJ2-4	CASSISLAKNIQYF
TRBV7-9	TRBJ2-3	CASSRWGTSGTTDTQYF
TRBV20-1	TRBJ2-3	CSAPKADTQYF
TRBV7-3	TRBJ1-1	CASSLSEGQGRTEAFF